The 8 T cell receptor beta chains in this list originate from one sample, sequenced in a study of Ad26.COV2.S vaccination and SARS-CoV-2 variants. This sample's treatment: around 19 received Ad26.COV2.S at low or high dose, single or two shots; roughly five received placebo; per-sample allocation not given. Specimen acquisition occurred on day 63 following the initial vaccine or placebo injection. The table came from immunoSEQ multiplex PCR; TCRdb's copy has only in-frame clones and leaves some out. The data contain some 320,000 clones, about 86% of them singletons. The specimen was peripheral blood, collected in a trial of Ad26.COV2.S vaccine versus placebo. The receptor source for this set is a person aged 18 to 65 who received the Ad26.COV2.S COVID-19 vaccine or a placebo.

The chain combines TRBV6-6 with TRBJ2-7, with D hard to call. Per the germline V gene, CDR1 is MNHNY and CDR2 is SVGAGI (reference sequence). With 0 bases removed from V and 2 bases from J, the gap between germline ends came to 8 bases. The CDR3 is 14 amino acids. For the CDR3, the DNA is TGTGCCAGCAGTTACTCGAGCAGAACCTACGAGCAGTACTTC. It encodes CASSYSSRTYEQYF.

This sequence joins TRBV6-5 and TRBJ1-6; D uncertain. The CDR3 is made up of 15 amino acids. Germline V CDR1 and CDR2: MNHEY, SVGAGI. Between the trimmed V and J ends, which lost 0 bases and 14 bases, there was a span of 17 bases. The CDR3 loop reads CASSYSSGNIGTLHF. The CDR3 nucleotides read TGTGCCAGCAGTTACTCGTCTGGGAATATCGGGACCCTCCACTTT.

This chain links TRBV6-2 or TRBV6-3 with TRBJ1-2; the D is unclear. The CDR3 is 12 residues long. V shed 4 bases and J shed 2 bases, with 5 bases lying between them. CDR1 and CDR2 from the germline V gene are MNHEY and SVGEGT. CDR3 sequence reads: CASSSVNYGYTF. In DNA, the CDR3 is TGTGCCAGCAGTTCAGTGAACTATGGCTACACCTTC.

J is TRBJ1-3 and V is TRBV10-3; D unclear. Trimming took 0 bases from V and 3 from J, leaving 3 bases between them. Germline V CDR1 and CDR2: ENHRY, SYGVKD. The CDR3 spans 13 residues. CDR3 amino acids: CAISESNGNTIYF. The CDR3 coding sequence is TGTGCCATCAGTGAGTCGAATGGAAACACCATATATTTT.

There are a few counts of this clone. This chain uses TRBV21-1 with TRBJ1-6. TRBV21-1 is a pseudogene. The CDR3 sequence is 15 residues long. DNA for the CDR3: TGTGCCAGCCGCATACTCGGACGGCATAATTCACCCCTCCACTTT. Its protein product is CASRILGRHNSPLHF.

This chain connects TRBV4-3 to TRBJ1-5; no firm D call. CDR1 LGHNA and CDR2 YSLEER come from the germline V gene. The CDR3 is made up of 13 amino acids. V gave up 0 bases and J gave up 5 bases, with 5 bases separating them. In DNA form, the CDR3 reads TGCGCCAGCAGCCAAGAGACGGATCAGCCCCAGCATTTT. Translation: CASSQETDQPQHF.

This clone was counted once. The chain couples TRBV10-3 to TRBJ1-6, with a weak D call TRBD1 (5 bases). Per the germline V gene, CDR1 is ENHRY and CDR2 is SYGVKD. Trimming removed 10 bases from V and 1 base from J, with 17 bases in between. CDR3 size: 16 residues. DNA of the CDR3: TGTGCCACGGGACGGGAGGATTGGTCCTATAATTCACCCCTCCACTTT. Its translation: CATGREDWSYNSPLHF.

V usage is TRBV14 and J usage is TRBJ1-3; the D gene is possibly TRBD1 (6 bases). V dropped 4 bases and J dropped 7 bases, with 14 bases sitting between them. The CDR3 is made up of 14 amino acids. CDR1 and CDR2 (germline): SGHDN, FVKESK. In DNA, the CDR3 is TGTGCCAGCAGCCTCCAAGACAGGTCGAACACCATATATTTT. It encodes CASSLQDRSNTIYF.